This T cell receptor beta chain was retrieved from a study of blood T cells in healthy people across ages. This CDR3 region has 15 residues. The ends were cut back, 1 base at V and 0 bases at J, with 9 bases in the middle. Germline V gene sequence: CDR1 KGHSH, CDR2 LQKENI. With regard to this clonotype: Its antigen is undetermined.

Study-wide findings and caveats: The study regarded diversity estimates from one million T cells as underestimates. TCR beta diversity tracked closely with naive T cell percentage.

Primed by a sample-barcoded 5' primer and a J-beta primer mix, a second PCR proceeded for roughly 7 to 12 cycles. TCRdb re-called the 5' RACE reads through MiXCR, storing one row per CDR3 protein. The sample lists about 640,000 distinct CDR3 sequences; about 54% were seen once. The sample was blood. This receptor was identified in a man in his 60s in good health. The chain has TRBV18 and TRBJ1-1; no clear D gene. CDR3 bases: TGTGCCAGCTCACCACGAGAGACCGTGAACACTGAAGCTTTCTTT. Its translation is CASSPRETVNTEAFF.